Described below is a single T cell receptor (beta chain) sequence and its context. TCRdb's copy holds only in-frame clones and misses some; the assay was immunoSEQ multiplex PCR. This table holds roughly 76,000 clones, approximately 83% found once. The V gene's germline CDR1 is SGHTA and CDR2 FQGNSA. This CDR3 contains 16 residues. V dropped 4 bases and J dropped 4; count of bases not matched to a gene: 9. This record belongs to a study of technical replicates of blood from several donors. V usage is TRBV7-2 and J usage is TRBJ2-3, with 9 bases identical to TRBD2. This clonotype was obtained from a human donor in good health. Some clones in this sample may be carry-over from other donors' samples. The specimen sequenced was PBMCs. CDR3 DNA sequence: TGTGCCAGCAGCTCAGAAGTGGCTAGCGGGGCAGATACGCAGTATTTT. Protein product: CASSSEVASGADTQYF.